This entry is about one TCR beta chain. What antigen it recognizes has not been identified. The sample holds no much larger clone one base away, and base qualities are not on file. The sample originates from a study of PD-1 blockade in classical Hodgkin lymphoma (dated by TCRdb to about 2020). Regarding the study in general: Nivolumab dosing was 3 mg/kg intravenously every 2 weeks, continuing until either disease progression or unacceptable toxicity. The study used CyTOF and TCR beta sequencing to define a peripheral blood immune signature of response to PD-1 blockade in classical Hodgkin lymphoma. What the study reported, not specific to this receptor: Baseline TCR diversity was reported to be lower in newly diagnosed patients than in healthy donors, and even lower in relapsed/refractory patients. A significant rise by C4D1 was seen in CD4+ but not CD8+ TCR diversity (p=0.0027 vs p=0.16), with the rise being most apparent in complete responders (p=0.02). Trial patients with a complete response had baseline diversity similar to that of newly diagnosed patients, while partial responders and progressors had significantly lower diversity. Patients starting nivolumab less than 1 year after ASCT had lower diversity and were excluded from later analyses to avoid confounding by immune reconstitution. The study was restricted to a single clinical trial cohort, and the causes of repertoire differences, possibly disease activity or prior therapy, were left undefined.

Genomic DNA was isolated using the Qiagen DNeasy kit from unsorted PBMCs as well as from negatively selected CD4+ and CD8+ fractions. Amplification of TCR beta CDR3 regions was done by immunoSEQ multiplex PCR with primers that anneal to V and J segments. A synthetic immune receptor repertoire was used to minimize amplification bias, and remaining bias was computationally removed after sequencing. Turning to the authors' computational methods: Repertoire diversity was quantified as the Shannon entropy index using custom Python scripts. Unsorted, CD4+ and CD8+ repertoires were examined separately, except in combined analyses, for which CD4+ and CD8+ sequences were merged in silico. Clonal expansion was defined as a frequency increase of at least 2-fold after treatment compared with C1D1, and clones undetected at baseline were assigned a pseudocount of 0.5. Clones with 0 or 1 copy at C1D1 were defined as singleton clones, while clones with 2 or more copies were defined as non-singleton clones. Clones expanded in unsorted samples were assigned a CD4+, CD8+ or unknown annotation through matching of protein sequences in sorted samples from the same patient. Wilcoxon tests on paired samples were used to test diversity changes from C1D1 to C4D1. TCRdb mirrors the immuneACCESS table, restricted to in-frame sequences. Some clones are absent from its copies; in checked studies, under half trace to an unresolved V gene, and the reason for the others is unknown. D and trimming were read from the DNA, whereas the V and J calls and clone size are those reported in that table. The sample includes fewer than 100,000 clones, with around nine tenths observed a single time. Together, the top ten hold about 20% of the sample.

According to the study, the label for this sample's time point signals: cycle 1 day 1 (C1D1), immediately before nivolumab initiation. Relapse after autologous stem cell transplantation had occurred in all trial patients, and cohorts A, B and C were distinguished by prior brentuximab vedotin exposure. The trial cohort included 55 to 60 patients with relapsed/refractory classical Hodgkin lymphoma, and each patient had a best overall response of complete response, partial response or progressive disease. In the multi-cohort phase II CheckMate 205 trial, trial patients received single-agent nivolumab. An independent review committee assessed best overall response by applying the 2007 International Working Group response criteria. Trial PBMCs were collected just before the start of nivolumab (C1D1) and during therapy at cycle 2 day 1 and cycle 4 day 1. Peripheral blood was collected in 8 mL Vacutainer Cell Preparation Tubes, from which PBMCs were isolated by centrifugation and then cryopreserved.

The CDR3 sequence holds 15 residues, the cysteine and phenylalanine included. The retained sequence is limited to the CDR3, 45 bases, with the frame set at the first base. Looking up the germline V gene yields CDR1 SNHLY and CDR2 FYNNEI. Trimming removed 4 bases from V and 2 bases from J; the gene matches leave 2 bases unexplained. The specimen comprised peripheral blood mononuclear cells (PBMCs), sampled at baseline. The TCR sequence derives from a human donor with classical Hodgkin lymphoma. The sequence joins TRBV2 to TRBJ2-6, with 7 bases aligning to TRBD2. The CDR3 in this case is CASSVGGAGANVLTF. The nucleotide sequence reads TGTGCCAGCAGTGTTGGGGGGGCTGGGGCCAACGTCCTGACTTTC.